The clone carrying this T cell receptor beta chain appeared many times. What it recognizes is unknown. TCRdb re-derived calls from the RACE reads in MiXCR, one entry per CDR3 protein. The table includes 95,000 to 130,000 distinct CDR3 sequences, 9% to 14% detected once. The data originate from a study of human T cells and chemical hapten exposure. The CDR3 has 16 amino acids. Per germline, CDR1 LGHNA and CDR2 YNFKEQ. The V end was cut by 0 bases, the J end by 5 bases, with 14 bases between. Stated time point: patch test 1, 2 weeks after DPC sensitization. As for treatment: therapeutic diphenylcyclopropenone sensitization with weekly scalp DPC. Study conclusions and caveats: High-frequency TCRs, those above 1 in 1000, stayed the same after DPC sensitization.

The receptor's source is a woman between 50 and 59 years old with alopecia areata. Some clones in this sample may be carry-over from other donors' samples. The starting material was whole blood, obtained in connection with sensitization to the hapten diphenylcyclopropenone (DPC). V usage is TRBV4-2 and J usage is TRBJ2-1; no reliable D call. CDR3 amino acids: CASSQDVRISNNEQFF. For the CDR3, the DNA is TGTGCCAGCAGCCAAGATGTAAGGATCTCGAACAATGAGCAGTTCTTC.